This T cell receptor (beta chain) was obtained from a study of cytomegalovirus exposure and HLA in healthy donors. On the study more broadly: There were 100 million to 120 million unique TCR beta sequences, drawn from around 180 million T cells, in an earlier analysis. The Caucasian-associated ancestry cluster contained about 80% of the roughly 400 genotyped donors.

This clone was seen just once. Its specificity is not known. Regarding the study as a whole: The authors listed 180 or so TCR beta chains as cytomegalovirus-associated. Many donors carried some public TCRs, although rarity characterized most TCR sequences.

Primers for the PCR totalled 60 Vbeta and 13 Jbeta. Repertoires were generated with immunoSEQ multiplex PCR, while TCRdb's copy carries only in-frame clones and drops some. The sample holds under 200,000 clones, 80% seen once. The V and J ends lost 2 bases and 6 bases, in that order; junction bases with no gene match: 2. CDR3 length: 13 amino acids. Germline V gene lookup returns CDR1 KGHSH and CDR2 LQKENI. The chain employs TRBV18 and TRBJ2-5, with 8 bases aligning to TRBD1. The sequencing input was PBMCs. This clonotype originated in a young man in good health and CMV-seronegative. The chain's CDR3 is CASSPDRGKTQYF. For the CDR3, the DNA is TGTGCCAGCTCACCAGACAGGGGAAAGACCCAGTACTTC.